This T cell receptor beta chain is from a study of early T cells in non-severe SARS-CoV-2 infection. Study outcomes and limitations: Sequences matched to VDJdb favored anti-spike CD8 responses, while private and CD4 specificities were missed.

TCRdb ran MiXCR on the 5' RACE reads and lists one entry per CDR3 protein. The sample consists of tens of thousands of distinct CDR3 sequences, over 4.5% of them appearing once. The sample holds many counts of this clonotype. As yet, its antigen is unknown. The TCR comes from an adult who was a healthcare worker with PCR-confirmed SARS-CoV-2 infection or an uninfected control (not recorded which). The sequencing input was whole blood.

CDR3: CASSLAGTIGNEQFF. CDR3 nucleotide sequence: TGTGCCAGCAGCTTAGCGGGAACCATCGGCAATGAGCAGTTCTTC. The genes are TRBV11-2 and TRBJ2-1, with D possibly TRBD2 on 5 matching bases. The CDR3 runs 15 residues. V gave up 1 base and J gave up 6 bases, with 13 bases separating them. Germline CDR1 reads SGHAT; CDR2 reads FQNNGV.